A selection of T cell receptor beta chains follows, all from one sample in a study of graft-versus-host responses after intestinal transplantation. The data were produced by immunoSEQ multiplex PCR, yet TCRdb's version contains in-frame clones alone and is incomplete. The sample holds over 55,000 clones, around 91% seen once. These receptors have no identified antigens. The sample in question was unstimulated CD8+ T cells sorted from spleen or lymph node cells, obtained before intestinal transplant. These receptors all stem from a human donor who received an intestinal transplant. Each CDR3 is given with its conserved first and last residue. Fields, in order: V gene, clone size, J gene, CDR3 protein. Clone size appears in some rows only: once, few, many, or a class for an expanded clone.

TRBV7-9	.	TRBJ2-5	CASSATSGGPQETQYF
TRBV9	.	TRBJ2-7	CASSEGRGLAGDPLHYEQYF
TRBV9	once	TRBJ2-5	CASSVHGVGETQYF
TRBV1	.	TRBJ2-3	CTSSQDKACSGGLRRDTQYF
TRBV9	.	TRBJ1-1	CASSGRDTFTEAFF
TRBV5-6	few	TRBJ1-5	CASSLGGLSNQPQHF
TRBV15	once	TRBJ2-3	CATSDISDTQYF
TRBV21-1	.	TRBJ2-7	CASRRLARSSYEQYF
TRBV29-1	.	TRBJ2-1	CSVDPSGGNEQFF
TRBV19	.	TRBJ1-2	CASRNIYGYTF
TRBV7-2	.	TRBJ2-3	CASSSSSGGSDTQYF
TRBV11-2	.	TRBJ2-5	CASSLNTVQETQYF